These 18 T cell receptor beta chains share one sample of origin, sequenced in a study of neoadjuvant anti-PD-1 for oral cavity cancer. The assay was immunoSEQ multiplex PCR, and TCRdb's table has in-frame clones only and misses some. The data contain some 66,000 clones, around 83% of them seen just once; the ten biggest clones take up more than 3%. The source was PBMCs, collected before nivolumab (anti-PD-1) treatment. The receptor set was obtained from a person between 40 and 79 years old with oral cavity squamous cell carcinoma.

The rearrangement links TRBV5-1 to TRBJ1-2; D is unresolved. Germline CDR1 is SGHRS and CDR2 is YFSETQ. The CDR3 has 16 residues. V shed 2 bases and J shed 10 bases, with 24 bases lying between them. This chain's CDR3 is CASSLTALDAVKDYTF. DNA of the CDR3: TGCGCCAGCAGCTTAACAGCTCTGGACGCGGTAAAGGACTACACCTTC.

The chain combines TRBV10-3 with TRBJ2-3, with 9 bases lining up with TRBD2. The CDR3 spans 15 residues. Looked up from germline, CDR1 is ENHRY and CDR2 is SYGVKD. V trimming: 6 bases; J trimming: 0 bases; junction bases outside the gene matches: 4. The DNA for the CDR3 is TGTGCCATCAGATCTAGCGGGATTAGCACAGATACGCAGTATTTT. Encoded protein: CAIRSSGISTDTQYF.

This clone has more than one count but fewer than ten. V and J are TRBV5-1 and TRBJ1-1; TRBD1 might be the D (6 bases). V was shortened by 4 bases and J by 6 bases, with 16 bases between the two germline ends. The CDR3 is 14 amino acids. Per the germline V gene, CDR1 is SGHRS and CDR2 is YFSETQ. The CDR3 DNA follows: TGCGCCAGCAGCCCGGGACAACTAGTTTCTGAAGCTTTCTTT. It codes for CASSPGQLVSEAFF.

This chain links TRBV5-1 with TRBJ1-2; TRBD1 might be the D (5 bases). With 5 bases removed from V and 0 bases from J, the gap between germline ends came to 8 bases. The CDR3 extends over 13 amino acids. The germline gives CDR1 SGHRS, CDR2 YFSETQ. For the CDR3, the DNA is TGCGCCAGCAGTGAGGGGCCTAACTATGGCTACACCTTC. Translated, it gives CASSEGPNYGYTF.

The V call is TRBV7-2, the J call TRBJ2-5; 9 bases map to TRBD1. The J segment lost 3 bases and the V segment lost 1 base, leaving 9 bases of the junction unmatched. From germline, CDR1 is SGHTA and CDR2 FQGNSA. The CDR3 extends over 17 amino acids. The CDR3 protein is CASSLEGTGSIKETQYF. CDR3 DNA: TGTGCCAGCAGCTTAGAGGGGACAGGGAGTATCAAAGAGACCCAGTACTTC. The full variable domain, rest sourced from reference TRBV7-2 and TRBJ2-5, is GAGVSQSPSNKVTEKGKDVELRCDPISGHTALYWYRQSLGQGLEFLIYFQGNSAPDKSGLPSDRFSAERTGGSVSTLTIQRTQQEDSAVYLCASSLEGTGSIKETQYFGPGTRLLVL.

V gene TRBV30 combines with J gene TRBJ2-1; TRBD1 might be the D (6 bases). V lost 0 bases and J lost 15, with 12 bases in between. CDR1 is GTSNPN, CDR2 SVGIG, per germline (reference sequence). CDR3 length equals 11 residues. The DNA for the CDR3 is TGTGCCTGGAGTGTACCAACAGGGCGGTTCTTC. Residues: CAWSVPTGRFF.

The J gene is TRBJ2-7, the V gene TRBV10-3, with unresolved D. CDR1 is ENHRY, CDR2 SYGVKD, per germline. Trimming removed 5 bases from V and 2 bases from J, with 10 bases in between. The CDR3 extends over 13 amino acids. This CDR3 reads CAISPTATYEQYF. The CDR3 bases are TGTGCCATCAGTCCAACGGCGACCTACGAGCAGTACTTC.

The chain combines TRBV6-5 with TRBJ1-1; TRBD1 matches at 7 bases. Trimming removed 6 bases from V and 0 bases from J; junction bases left unmatched: 7. Germline lookup yields CDR1 MNHEY and CDR2 SVGAGI. This CDR3 is 15 amino acids long. CDR3 nucleotides: TGTGCCAGCAGACCCTTCAGGGGGGTGAACACTGAAGCTTTCTTT. This encodes CASRPFRGVNTEAFF.

This chain joins TRBV15 and TRBJ2-7; a possible D gene is TRBD2 (6 bases). This CDR3 has 15 amino acids. Trimming cost V 5 bases and J 0 bases, with 14 bases left between them. Germline CDR1 is LNHNV and CDR2 is YYDKDF (reference sequence). This CDR3 is CATSVGDGSSYEQYF. DNA for the CDR3: TGTGCCACCAGCGTGGGGGACGGGAGCTCCTACGAGCAGTACTTC.

J is TRBJ2-7 and V is TRBV5-4; TRBD1 agrees at 9 bases. Trimming removed 3 bases from V and 1 base from J; junction bases left unmatched: 5. CDR1 is SGHNT and CDR2 is YYREEE in the germline V gene (reference sequence). This CDR3 has 15 residues. The CDR3 region has the DNA TGTGCCAGCAGCTCGATGGACAGGGGATCCTACGAGCAGTACTTC. Translated, it gives CASSSMDRGSYEQYF. The variable domain in full, completed from reference TRBV5-4 and TRBJ2-7, reads ETGVTQSPTHLIKTRGQQVTLRCSSQSGHNTVSWYQQALGQGPQFIFQYYREEENGRGNFPPRFSGLQFPNYSSELNVNALELDDSALYLCASSSMDRGSYEQYFGPGTRLTVT.

V gene TRBV15 combines with J gene TRBJ1-2, with 7 nucleotides matching TRBD1. The CDR3 extends over 15 amino acids. After removal of 4 bases from V and 5 bases from J, the junction contained 10 bases not matched to a gene. Germline assignment: CDR1 LNHNV and CDR2 YYDKDF (reference sequence). The DNA of the CDR3 is TGTGCCACCAGCACGGGACAGTGGCCGTTATATGGCTACACCTTC. This sequence encodes CATSTGQWPLYGYTF.

Comment on this clone: At one of its ends the junction is not consistent with the germline gene, which may arise from a read error. V is TRBV7-7 and J is TRBJ2-5, with 8 bases that match TRBD1. Per germline, CDR1 SSHAT and CDR2 FNYEAQ (reference sequence). The CDR3 covers 15 residues. The chain's CDR3 is CASSLAPTGAKTQYF. Here the CDR3 DNA reads TGTGCTAGCAGCTTAGCCCCGACAGGGGCAAAGACCCAGTACTTC.

V usage is TRBV28 and J usage is TRBJ2-7, with a tentative D call TRBD1 (5 bases). Looked up from germline, CDR1 is MDHEN and CDR2 is SYDVKM. V lost 6 bases and J lost 3, with 9 bases in between. The length of the CDR3 is 12 residues. For the CDR3, the DNA is TGTGCCAGCAGGGGGCTGTTCTACGAGCAGTACTTC. This gives the protein CASRGLFYEQYF.

The V gene is TRBV5-1, the J gene TRBJ2-7, with 13 nucleotides matching TRBD2. This CDR3 region has 14 residues. J lost 2 bases, V lost 5 bases, and 1 base had no gene match. Looked up from germline, CDR1 is SGHRS and CDR2 is YFSETQ. CDR3 residues: CASRGTSGAYEQYF. The CDR3 DNA reads TGCGCCAGCAGAGGGACTAGCGGGGCCTACGAGCAGTACTTC.

The genes are TRBV4-1 and TRBJ2-3, with D perhaps matching TRBD2 (6 bases). The ends were cut back, 2 bases at V and 7 bases at J, with 19 bases in the middle. The CDR3 extends over 16 amino acids. Germline V gives CDR1 MGHRA, CDR2 YSYEKL. As DNA, the CDR3 is TGCGCCAGCAGCCAACGGGGTACAGCCGGGAGCCATACGCAGTATTTT. Its protein product is CASSQRGTAGSHTQYF.

Only one count was recorded for this clone. The J gene is TRBJ1-1, the V gene TRBV5-8; D unclear. This CDR3 spans 13 amino acids. The V gene's germline CDR1 is SGHTS and CDR2 YDEGEE. V was shortened by 1 base and J by 1 base, with 5 bases between the two germline ends. CDR3 amino acids: CASSLHANTEAFF. CDR3 coding DNA: TGTGCCAGCAGCTTGCACGCGAACACTGAAGCTTTCTTT.

This clone appeared a single time. V gene TRBV9 combines with J gene TRBJ1-4, with TRBD1 identical over 8 bases. The CDR3 runs to 15 residues. After removal of 0 bases from V and 8 bases from J, the junction contained 6 bases not matched to a gene. The germline V gene has CDR1 SGDLS and CDR2 YYNGEE. The CDR3 DNA reads as TGTGCCAGCAGCGTAGGGGACAGGCTATGGGAAAAACTGTTTTTT. This codes for CASSVGDRLWEKLFF.

The chain couples TRBV5-4 to TRBJ2-7, with D possibly being TRBD2 (6 bases). This CDR3 comprises 15 residues. The V gene lost 0 bases and the J gene lost 8 bases, with 18 bases spanning the gap. Germline lookup yields CDR1 SGHNT and CDR2 YYREEE (reference sequence). As DNA, the CDR3 is TGTGCCAGCAGCTTGGTCGGAGGGCCGATTGCTAAGCAGTACTTC. It specifies CASSLVGGPIAKQYF.